Given below is one TCR beta chain in context. The antigen is unknown. These data belong to a study of CXCR3-negative and CXCR3-positive naive CD8 T cells. cDNA libraries for TRB were generated by 5' RACE incorporating UMI labels. No DNA is given; TCRdb re-called the 5' RACE reads and lists each CDR3 protein once. There are around 160,000 distinct CDR3 sequences in the sample, with approximately 0.27% held by the top ten. Findings and limits, study-wide: Against CXCR3-negative naive cells, CXCR3-positive naive cells showed more hydrophobic TRB CDR3s.

The sample taken for sequencing was naive CXCR3+ CD8+ T cells from blood. This sample's subset: CD45RO-CCR7+CD27+CD95- naive CD8+ T cells expressing CXCR3 (TNR3+). The TCR originated in a human donor in good health. Some clones in this sample may be carry-over from other donors' samples.

The CDR3 sequence: CATSIYRSPNTEAFF. V and J are TRBV15 and TRBJ1-1; TCRdb designates TRBD1, a call that cannot be tested without DNA. Germline values: CDR1 LNHNV, CDR2 YYDKDF (reference sequence). CDR3 length: 15 amino acids. Complete variable domain (other parts from reference TRBV15 and TRBJ1-1): DAMVIQNPRYQVTQFGKPVTLSCSQTLNHNVMYWYQQKSSQAPKLLFHYYDKDFNNEADTPDNFQSRRPNTSFCFLDIRSPGLGDTAMYLCATSIYRSPNTEAFFGQGTRLTVV.